Sequencing of this T cell receptor (beta chain) was carried out in a study of blood T cell repertoires in COVID-19. Profiling relied on immunoSEQ multiplex PCR, and the TCRdb table lists in-frame clones only, not all of them. The table shows about 310,000 clones, with 85% occurring only once. What was sequenced was PBMCs or T cells enriched from blood (not recorded which). This TCR was recovered from a woman younger than 45 who had been exposed to COVID-19.

CDR3 loop: CASSKQGSVQDQPQHF. DNA of the CDR3: TGTGCCAGCAGCAAACAGGGATCTGTTCAGGATCAGCCCCAGCATTTT. The rearrangement uses TRBV6-2 or TRBV6-3 and TRBJ1-5; tentatively, D is TRBD1 (6 bases). CDR3 length equals 16 residues. Germline V gene lookup returns CDR1 MNHEY and CDR2 SVGEGT. The ends were cut back, 6 bases at V and 5 bases at J, with 20 bases in the middle.